This T cell receptor beta chain was documented in a study of identical twins. This clonotype came up many times. Looked up from germline, CDR1 is MNHNS and CDR2 is SASEGT. V dropped 5 bases and J dropped 1; count of bases not matched to a gene: 10. The CDR3 length is 17 residues. TCRdb independently ran MiXCR on the 5' RACE reads; one entry per CDR3 protein. The sample has some 500,000 distinct CDR3 sequences, about 14% seen once. The same sample was also studied in work on yellow fever vaccine responses in identical twins.

V usage is TRBV6-1 and J usage is TRBJ1-5, with 8 bases fitting TRBD1. Sequencing used CD4+ T cells sorted from blood. This receptor was identified in a woman aged 18-29 years in good health. DNA for the CDR3: TGTGCCAGCAGTCTCCCCGCCGGACAGGGCAGCAATCAGCCCCAGCATTTT. Residues: CASSLPAGQGSNQPQHF.